This is a list of T cell receptor beta chains from one sample in a study of yellow fever vaccine responses in identical twins. TCRdb independently ran MiXCR on the RT-PCR reads; one entry per CDR3 protein. The table lists about 1,100 distinct CDR3 sequences, 65% to 80% of them singletons. The starting material was T cells from blood (PBMCs), unsorted or a sorted subset (not recorded which), obtained before or after yellow fever vaccination (not recorded which). The source is a female donor who received the yellow fever vaccine. Each CDR3 is given with its conserved first and last residue.

cdr3_aa: CSALPTESYEQYF
v_call: TRBV20-1
j_call: TRBJ2-7

cdr3_aa: CASSLSPMGGIQYF
v_call: TRBV5-4
j_call: TRBJ2-4

cdr3_aa: CASTLLVGQGQETQYF
v_call: TRBV7-9
j_call: TRBJ2-5

cdr3_aa: CASNKGQVYGYTF
v_call: TRBV6-2/TRBV6-3
j_call: TRBJ1-2

cdr3_aa: CASSGQNTEAFF
v_call: TRBV6-1
j_call: TRBJ1-1

cdr3_aa: CASSPNRLGGRDYGYTF
v_call: TRBV10-1
j_call: TRBJ1-2

cdr3_aa: CATSIPGLGSTDTQYF
v_call: TRBV15
j_call: TRBJ2-3

cdr3_aa: CASSRREGGVPEAFF
v_call: TRBV6-1
j_call: TRBJ1-1

cdr3_aa: CASSLPNREVTEAFF
v_call: TRBV11-1
j_call: TRBJ1-1

cdr3_aa: CASSFMGSDTQYF
v_call: TRBV11-3
j_call: TRBJ2-3

cdr3_aa: CASSTLLGVGNEQFF
v_call: TRBV5-4
j_call: TRBJ2-1

cdr3_aa: CASSPYAGTRGAYNEQFF
v_call: TRBV11-2
j_call: TRBJ2-1

cdr3_aa: CSVRIGGPYEQYF
v_call: TRBV29-1
j_call: TRBJ2-7

cdr3_aa: CASSSPGVNTEAFF
v_call: TRBV6-5
j_call: TRBJ1-1

cdr3_aa: CASSVTTTNYGYTF
v_call: TRBV11-3
j_call: TRBJ1-2

cdr3_aa: CASSLASGGAFLYF
v_call: TRBV11-3
j_call: TRBJ2-3

cdr3_aa: CASSSRSQETQYF
v_call: TRBV5-4
j_call: TRBJ2-5

cdr3_aa: CASSYSGDSPLHF
v_call: TRBV6-5
j_call: TRBJ1-6

cdr3_aa: CAWSFRGLRTEAFF
v_call: TRBV30
j_call: TRBJ1-1

cdr3_aa: CASSQDPSRPQHF
v_call: TRBV4-3
j_call: TRBJ1-5

cdr3_aa: CASSLGRVEETQYF
v_call: TRBV5-1
j_call: TRBJ2-5

cdr3_aa: CASSQEGTSGAYNEQFF
v_call: TRBV4-3
j_call: TRBJ2-1

cdr3_aa: CASSRGQEQFF
v_call: TRBV11-1
j_call: TRBJ2-1